This T cell receptor (beta chain) was documented in a study of blood T cell repertoires in COVID-19. Study overall: Samples came from the United States, Italy and Spain, spanning acute and convalescent COVID-19. Sample material is recorded as cDNA or gDNA derived from T cells, B-cell-depleted T cells, or PBMCs.

Individuals aged roughly 18 to 95 years were recruited from approximately 24 US areas. Method: immunoSEQ multiplex PCR; TCRdb's copy keeps in-frame clones and lacks some. The sample comprises under 350,000 clones, 86% of which are singletons, and around 4.4% rests with the top ten. V lost 8 bases, J lost 9 bases, and 5 bases stayed unmatched. This CDR3 comprises 11 residues. The genes are TRBV12-3 or TRBV12-4 and TRBJ1-2; 8 nucleotides align to TRBD1. This clonotype was sampled from a middle-aged woman with acute COVID-19. The specimen sequenced was PBMCs or T cells enriched from blood (not recorded which). CDR3 nucleotides: TGTGCCAGCGGCAGGGGGCTAAGCTACACCTTC. Its translation: CASGRGLSYTF.